A selection of T cell receptor beta chains follows, all from one sample in a study of identical twins. TCRdb re-called the 5' RACE reads through MiXCR, storing one row per CDR3 protein. The data hold hundreds of thousands of distinct CDR3 sequences, with 10% to 15% observed a single time. The same data also contributed to another study, on yellow fever vaccine responses in identical twins.

Sequencing was performed on CD8+ T cells sorted from blood. These receptor sequences come from a woman under 30 in good health. Both conserved end residues are part of each CDR3. A D gene is named only where the DNA matches it firmly. Size tells how often a clone was seen (once, few, many) or the class of an expanded clone, and some rows leave it out.

D gene: NA; J gene: TRBJ2-4; clone size: NA; V gene: TRBV6-1; CDR3 DNA: TGTGCCAGCAGTCCACACCCTAGGACCAAAAACATTCAGTACTTC; CDR3 protein: CASSPHPRTKNIQYF
D gene: NA; J gene: TRBJ2-3; clone size: few; V gene: TRBV7-9; CDR3 DNA: TGTGCCAGCACAGCGGTGTCGAGCACAGATACGCAGTATTTT; CDR3 protein: CASTAVSSTDTQYF
D gene: TRBD1; J gene: TRBJ1-2; clone size: NA; V gene: TRBV5-1; CDR3 DNA: TGCGCCAGCAGCTCCTTACAGGGGATTAACTATGGCTACACCTTC; CDR3 protein: CASSSLQGINYGYTF
D gene: NA; J gene: TRBJ1-2; clone size: NA; V gene: TRBV13; CDR3 DNA: TGTGCCAGCAGCCCCGGGGTGAGGCTTGATGGCTACACCTTC; CDR3 protein: CASSPGVRLDGYTF
D gene: TRBD2; J gene: TRBJ2-1; clone size: once; V gene: TRBV20-1; CDR3 DNA: TGCAGTGCTAGGGGGACTAGCTCCTACAATGAGCAGTTCTTC; CDR3 protein: CSARGTSSYNEQFF
D gene: NA; J gene: TRBJ2-7; clone size: NA; V gene: TRBV10-2; CDR3 DNA: TGCGCCAGCAGTACCGGGGCGTCCTACGAGCAGTACTTC; CDR3 protein: CASSTGASYEQYF
D gene: NA; J gene: TRBJ1-5; clone size: NA; V gene: TRBV3-1; CDR3 DNA: TGTGCCAGCAGCCAGGGCCCCCAGGGTAGCAATCAGCCCCAGCATTTT; CDR3 protein: CASSQGPQGSNQPQHF
D gene: TRBD1; J gene: TRBJ1-1; clone size: NA; V gene: TRBV4-1; CDR3 DNA: TGCGCCAGCAGCCATGTGGGACAGGGGGCGCATATGAACACTGAAGCTTTCTTT; CDR3 protein: CASSHVGQGAHMNTEAFF
D gene: TRBD2; J gene: TRBJ2-1; clone size: many; V gene: TRBV13; CDR3 DNA: TGTGCCAGCAGCTTAGTTGGCGGGAGCTCCTACAATGAGCAGTTCTTC; CDR3 protein: CASSLVGGSSYNEQFF
D gene: TRBD2; J gene: TRBJ2-7; clone size: NA; V gene: TRBV29-1; CDR3 DNA: TGCAGCGTTGGGGGACTAGCGGGAGGTCCCTACGAGCAGTACTTC; CDR3 protein: CSVGGLAGGPYEQYF
D gene: TRBD2; J gene: TRBJ2-1; clone size: NA; V gene: TRBV4-1; CDR3 DNA: TGCGCCAGCAGCCAAGGAGGTGCGGCCCGGGGGGGCCAGTCAACCTACAATGAGCAGTTCTTC; CDR3 protein: CASSQGGAARGGQSTYNEQFF
D gene: TRBD2; J gene: TRBJ2-2; clone size: NA; V gene: TRBV9; CDR3 DNA: TGTGCCAGCAAGGGAGGGGCCGGGGAGCTGTTTTTT; CDR3 protein: CASKGGAGELFF
D gene: TRBD2; J gene: TRBJ2-5; clone size: few; V gene: TRBV27; CDR3 DNA: TGTGCCAGCAGTTCCAGCGGGAGCTACGGAGAGACCCAGTACTTC; CDR3 protein: CASSSSGSYGETQYF
D gene: NA; J gene: TRBJ1-6; clone size: NA; V gene: TRBV20-1; CDR3 DNA: TGCAGTGCTAGGGGATGGGTTTGGTCACCCCTCAACTTT; CDR3 protein: CSARGWVWSPLNF
D gene: TRBD2; J gene: TRBJ2-1; clone size: NA; V gene: TRBV10-3; CDR3 DNA: TGTGCCATCAGTGAACTAGCGGGAGGAGGTCGAGATGAGCAGTTCTTC; CDR3 protein: CAISELAGGGRDEQFF
D gene: NA; J gene: TRBJ2-3; clone size: many; V gene: TRBV5-7; CDR3 DNA: TGTGCCAGCACCTACAAGGGGCATCTATCGGGGGGCTCGGGCACAGATACGCAGTATTTT; CDR3 protein: CASTYKGHLSGGSGTDTQYF
D gene: NA; J gene: TRBJ2-1; clone size: many; V gene: TRBV29-1; CDR3 DNA: TGCAGCGTTGAAGGGTTCGGGAAGGGCTCCTACAATGAGCAGTTCTTC; CDR3 protein: CSVEGFGKGSYNEQFF
D gene: NA; J gene: TRBJ2-3; clone size: medium-sized; V gene: TRBV5-1; CDR3 DNA: TGCGCCAGTATCGACTCAGGGGGCACAGATACGCAGTATTTT; CDR3 protein: CASIDSGGTDTQYF
D gene: TRBD2; J gene: TRBJ2-5; clone size: NA; V gene: TRBV25-1; CDR3 DNA: TGTGCCAGCAGGGACATTCGGACTAGCGGGGGAACCGAGACCCAGTACTTC; CDR3 protein: CASRDIRTSGGTETQYF
D gene: NA; J gene: TRBJ2-7; clone size: many; V gene: TRBV20-1; CDR3 DNA: TGCAGTGCTAGAGATTACAGGGATAGGTACGAGCAGTACTTC; CDR3 protein: CSARDYRDRYEQYF
D gene: NA; J gene: TRBJ2-6; clone size: few; V gene: TRBV7-8; CDR3 DNA: TGTGCCAGCAGCCCTCCTGGGGGTCCTGGGGCCAACGTCCTGACTTTC; CDR3 protein: CASSPPGGPGANVLTF
D gene: NA; J gene: TRBJ2-1; clone size: few; V gene: TRBV12-3/TRBV12-4; CDR3 DNA: TGTGCCAGCAGTTACCTACAGGGAACTTTCGATGAGCAGTTCTTC; CDR3 protein: CASSYLQGTFDEQFF
D gene: NA; J gene: TRBJ2-5; clone size: NA; V gene: TRBV2; CDR3 DNA: TGTGCCAGCAGTGAAGCCGGACAGGGAGGGGAGACCCAGTACTTC; CDR3 protein: CASSEAGQGGETQYF
D gene: NA; J gene: TRBJ1-2; clone size: few; V gene: TRBV28; CDR3 DNA: TGTGCCAGCAGCCCTGTTGGGTCTATGGAGGGCTACACCTTC; CDR3 protein: CASSPVGSMEGYTF
D gene: NA; J gene: TRBJ2-5; clone size: NA; V gene: TRBV10-2; CDR3 DNA: TGCGCCAGCAGTGATATTTTGCCTTCGGCCACCCAGTACTTC; CDR3 protein: CASSDILPSATQYF
D gene: NA; J gene: TRBJ2-1; clone size: NA; V gene: TRBV10-2; CDR3 DNA: TGCGCCAGCAGAGGAGGACAAGGGGATGAGCAGTTCTTC; CDR3 protein: CASRGGQGDEQFF
D gene: TRBD2; J gene: TRBJ2-3; clone size: many; V gene: TRBV11-2; CDR3 DNA: TGTGCCAGCAGCTTACCAGGCGGGAGGGACGTTGGCACAGATACGCAGTATTTT; CDR3 protein: CASSLPGGRDVGTDTQYF
D gene: NA; J gene: TRBJ1-2; clone size: once; V gene: TRBV7-9; CDR3 DNA: TGTGCCAGCACCCTGTACTTTAACTATGGCTACACCTTC; CDR3 protein: CASTLYFNYGYTF